The 20 T cell receptor beta chains presented below share a single source sample, sequenced in a study of shared clonotypes between healthy human individuals. The assay was immunoSEQ multiplex PCR, and TCRdb's table has in-frame clones only and misses some. This table has more than 1,200,000 clones, around 98.5% appearing once. Sequencing was done on a sample of naive CD4+ T cells sorted from blood. Subset reported: CD45RA+ positively selected. These receptors all stem from a man aged 25-45 years in good health.

As regards this clone: The sample contains more than one DNA sequence encoding this CDR3. This chain uses TRBV5-1 with TRBJ2-5, with D uncertain. Trimming took 5 bases from V and 2 from J, leaving 10 bases between them. Germline V gene data show CDR1 as SGHRS and CDR2 as YFSETQ. The CDR3 sequence is 13 residues long. The CDR3 here is CASSSGGQETQYF. CDR3 bases: TGCGCCAGCAGTTCTGGCGGTCAAGAGACCCAGTACTTC.

The chain carries TRBV5-6 and TRBJ1-2, with no clear D. The V gene lost 5 bases and the J gene lost 7 bases, with 15 bases spanning the gap. Per the germline V gene, CDR1 is SGHDT and CDR2 is YYEEEE. This CDR3 has 13 amino acids. The CDR3 loop reads CASSRTGRSGYTF. The CDR3, as DNA: TGTGCCAGCAGTAGGACCGGCAGGTCTGGCTACACCTTC.

The J gene is TRBJ2-7, the V gene TRBV4-3, with TRBD1 matching over 8 bases. The germline CDR1 and CDR2 sequences are LGHNA and YSLEER. CDR3 length: 15 residues. Losses at the gene ends were 4 bases for V and 0 bases for J; bases not matched to a gene: 5. The CDR3 loop is CASSRSTGGSYEQYF. CDR3 bases: TGCGCCAGCAGCCGATCAACAGGGGGCTCCTACGAGCAGTACTTC.

The CDR3 protein is CSVQGQNYGYTF. In DNA form, the CDR3 reads TGCAGCGTCCAAGGACAAAACTATGGCTACACCTTC. The rearrangement joins TRBV29-1 to TRBJ1-2; perhaps TRBD1 as D (5 bases). The germline CDR1 and CDR2 sequences are SQVTM and ANQGSEA. This CDR3 is built from 12 residues. V lost 6 bases and J lost 2, with 10 bases in between.

The chain employs TRBV7-2 and TRBJ2-1; 10 bases match TRBD2. The CDR3 loop spans 16 amino acids. V shed 0 bases, J shed 6 bases, and the junction held 5 bases outside the gene matches. Germline assignment: CDR1 SGHTA and CDR2 FQGNSA. The CDR3 nucleotides are TGTGCCAGCAGCTTAGCCTGGCTAGCGGGAGTCAATGAGCAGTTCTTC. Amino acids: CASSLAWLAGVNEQFF.

The sample holds one count of this clone. The rearrangement links TRBV5-1 to TRBJ1-2, with 7 nucleotides matching TRBD1. J lost 3 bases, V lost 4 bases, and 9 bases had no gene match. CDR3 size: 15 residues. Germline lookup yields CDR1 SGHRS and CDR2 YFSETQ. This CDR3 reads CASSVTGTDDYGYTF. In DNA, the CDR3 is TGCGCCAGCAGCGTTACCGGGACAGATGACTATGGCTACACCTTC.

This sequence joins TRBV9 and TRBJ2-3; D is tentatively TRBD1 or TRBD2 (5 bases each). Germline V gives CDR1 SGDLS, CDR2 YYNGEE. This CDR3 spans 16 amino acids. The V end lost 6 bases, the J end lost 4 bases, and 21 bases lay between the germline ends. This chain's CDR3 is CASTPGPSGAPDTQYF. CDR3 sequence (DNA): TGTGCCAGCACGCCGGGACCCAGTGGGGCGCCAGATACGCAGTATTTT. The full variable domain, in which reference TRBV9 and TRBJ2-3 provide the parts outside the CDR3, is DSGVTQTPKHLITATGQRVTLRCSPRSGDLSVYWYQQSLDQGLQFLIQYYNGEERAKGNILERFSAQQFPDLHSELNLSSLELGDSALYFCASTPGPSGAPDTQYFGPGTRLTVL.

The chain couples TRBV10-1 to TRBJ1-2, with D possibly being TRBD1 (6 bases). V dropped 2 bases and J dropped 7 bases, with 11 bases sitting between them. Per germline, CDR1 WNHNN and CDR2 SYGVQD (reference sequence). This CDR3 contains 13 residues. The CDR3 nucleotides are TGCGCCAGCAGTGAGGTACAGGGCGGTGGCTACACCTTC. Protein: CASSEVQGGGYTF.

As regards this clone: The same CDR3 is also encoded by other DNA sequences in this sample. This chain links TRBV5-1 with TRBJ2-7, with 10 bases lining up with TRBD2. Looked up from germline, CDR1 is SGHRS and CDR2 is YFSETQ. V shed 4 bases, J shed 1 base, and the junction held 2 bases outside the gene matches. The CDR3 is made up of 14 amino acids. The CDR3 bases are TGCGCCAGCAGCCGGACTAGCGGATCCTACGAGCAGTACTTC. This encodes CASSRTSGSYEQYF.

This chain links TRBV10-1 with TRBJ1-1, with no clear D. CDR1 is WNHNN and CDR2 is SYGVQD in the germline V gene (reference sequence). This CDR3 has 15 amino acids. V lost 4 bases and J 4 bases, leaving 16 bases between the germline ends. CDR3 amino acids: CASSVSSHVGTEAFF. The CDR3 bases are TGCGCCAGCAGTGTCTCCTCGCACGTCGGCACTGAAGCTTTCTTT.

V is TRBV7-3 and J is TRBJ2-5; 8 positions agree with TRBD1. V shed 9 bases and J 3 bases; nucleotides not matched to a gene: 3. Looked up from germline, CDR1 is SGHTA and CDR2 is FQGTGA. This CDR3 has 12 residues. In nucleotides, the CDR3 is TGTGCCAGAGAGGACAGGGAAGAGACCCAGTACTTC. Translating gives CAREDREETQYF.

This clone has a single count. The chain links TRBV28 to TRBJ2-7; no reliable D call. The germline V gene encodes CDR1 MDHEN and CDR2 SYDVKM. There are 14 residues in the CDR3. Trimming stripped 6 bases from V and 2 bases from J, with 14 bases between. CDR3 sequence reads: CASSPGSSAYEQYF. CDR3 coding DNA: TGTGCCAGCAGCCCCGGATCTTCCGCCTACGAGCAGTACTTC.

Of note for this clone: This sample also contains other DNA sequences that code for the same CDR3. The V call is TRBV7-2, the J call TRBJ2-7; D is ambiguous. Trimming pared 1 base from V and 4 bases from J, leaving 5 bases between. The CDR3 runs to 12 residues. Looked up from germline, CDR1 is SGHTA and CDR2 is FQGNSA. This CDR3 reads CASSLDAYEQYF. Here the CDR3 DNA reads TGTGCCAGCAGCTTAGACGCGTACGAGCAGTACTTC.

Only one count was recorded for this clone. CDR3 DNA sequence: TGTGCCAGCAGCTTAAGAAGTGGACGGATAAATCAGCCCCAGCATTTT. This sequence encodes CASSLRSGRINQPQHF. The chain recombines TRBV7-2 with TRBJ1-5, with D unresolved. The CDR3 has 16 residues. V dropped 2 bases and J dropped 4 bases, with 15 bases sitting between them. Germline V gene sequence: CDR1 SGHTA, CDR2 FQGNSA. Using reference TRBV7-2 and TRBJ1-5 for the parts outside the CDR3, the full variable domain is GAGVSQSPSNKVTEKGKDVELRCDPISGHTALYWYRQSLGQGLEFLIYFQGNSAPDKSGLPSDRFSAERTGGSVSTLTIQRTQQEDSAVYLCASSLRSGRINQPQHFGDGTRLSIL.

The chain couples TRBV27 to TRBJ2-1, with TRBD2 identical over 7 bases. CDR3 size: 17 residues. Germline V CDR1 and CDR2: MNHEY, SMNVEV (reference sequence). The junction had 15 bases not matched to a gene; V was cut back by 6 bases and J by 4 bases. CDR3 DNA: TGTGCCAGCAGGGGGAGGGCGGGATTTTTAGAGTACAATGAGCAGTTCTTC. Amino acids: CASRGRAGFLEYNEQFF.

The J gene is TRBJ2-2, the V gene TRBV5-8, with D maybe TRBD1 (6 bases). CDR1 and CDR2 from the germline V gene are SGHTS and YDEGEE. Trimming stripped 0 bases from V and 5 bases from J, with 8 bases between. The CDR3 runs 14 residues. The CDR3 spells CASSLVTGTGELFF. The CDR3 nucleotides are TGTGCCAGCAGCTTGGTCACAGGGACCGGGGAGCTGTTTTTT.

The V and J genes are TRBV5-1 and TRBJ2-7, with 9 bases lining up with TRBD1. V lost 0 bases, J lost 6 bases, and 7 bases stayed unmatched. Germline CDR1 SGHRS, CDR2 YFSETQ. The CDR3 length is 15 residues. CDR3 protein: CASSLVGQGKREQYF. In nucleotides, the CDR3 is TGCGCCAGCAGCTTGGTGGGACAGGGTAAACGCGAGCAGTACTTC.

This chain uses TRBV6-4 with TRBJ2-7; 9 bases line up with TRBD2. The CDR3 totals 15 residues. V shed 5 bases, J shed 7 bases, and the junction held 12 bases outside the gene matches. The germline gives CDR1 MRHNA, CDR2 SNTAGT. The CDR3 sequence is CASSSVAGVLGEQYF. As DNA, the CDR3 is TGTGCCAGCAGTAGCGTAGCGGGAGTCCTCGGTGAGCAGTACTTC.

The chain is built from TRBV28 and TRBJ2-3; 15 bases map to TRBD2. The CDR3 covers 18 residues. V lost 3 bases, J lost 5 bases, and 9 bases stayed unmatched. CDR1 and CDR2 (germline): MDHEN, SYDVKM. The CDR3 sequence: CASSLGLAGGRVEDTQYF. In nucleotides, the CDR3 is TGTGCCAGCAGTTTGGGACTAGCGGGAGGTAGAGTGGAAGATACGCAGTATTTT.

The gene calls are TRBV21-1 and TRBJ2-7; the listed D gene, TRBD2, was not tested against the DNA. TRBV21-1 is tagged as a pseudogene. This CDR3 is 11 amino acids long. The CDR3, as DNA: TGTGCCCGCGCGGACTCCTACGAGCAGTACTTC. Translation: CARADSYEQYF.